Included here is one TCR beta chain sequence, with context. The record originates from a study of human T cells and chemical hapten exposure. Time point here: pre-sensitization, week 0. Treatment given: therapeutic diphenylcyclopropenone sensitization with weekly scalp DPC. Unseparated into fractions, whole blood served as the source from which total RNA was extracted. A single record per CDR3 protein comes from TCRdb applying MiXCR to the RACE reads. This sample has 56,000 or so distinct CDR3 sequences, with roughly a tenth found just once. Trimming removed 8 bases from V and 8 bases from J; junction bases left unmatched: 11. This CDR3 has 13 residues. Germline CDR1 DFQATT, CDR2 SNEGSKA (reference sequence).

The material sequenced was whole blood, taken in connection with sensitization to the hapten diphenylcyclopropenone (DPC). The chain links TRBV20-1 to TRBJ1-4; 7 nucleotides align to TRBD1. This receptor was identified in a woman aged 30 to 39 with alopecia areata. Some clones in this sample may be carry-over from other donors' samples. The CDR3 DNA reads TGCAGTACCCGACAGGGACGGAGGGAAAAACTGTTTTTT. Translating gives CSTRQGRREKLFF.